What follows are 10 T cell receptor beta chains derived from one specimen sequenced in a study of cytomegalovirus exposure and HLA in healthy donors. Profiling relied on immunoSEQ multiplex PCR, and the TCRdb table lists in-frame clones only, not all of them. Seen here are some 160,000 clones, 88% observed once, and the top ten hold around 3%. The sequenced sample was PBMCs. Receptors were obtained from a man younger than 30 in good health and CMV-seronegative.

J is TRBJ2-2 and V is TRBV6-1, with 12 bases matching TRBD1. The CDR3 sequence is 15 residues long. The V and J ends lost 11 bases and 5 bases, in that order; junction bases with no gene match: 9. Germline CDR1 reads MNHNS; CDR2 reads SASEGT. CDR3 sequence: CAAMGQGAGTGELFF. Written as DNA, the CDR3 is TGTGCCGCGATGGGACAGGGGGCCGGGACCGGGGAGCTGTTTTTT.

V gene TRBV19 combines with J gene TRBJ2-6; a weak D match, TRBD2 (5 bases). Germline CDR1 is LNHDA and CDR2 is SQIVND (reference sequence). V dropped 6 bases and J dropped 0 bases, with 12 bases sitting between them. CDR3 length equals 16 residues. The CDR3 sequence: CASSPDGNSGANVLTF. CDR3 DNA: TGTGCCAGTAGCCCGGACGGGAACTCTGGGGCCAACGTCCTGACTTTC.

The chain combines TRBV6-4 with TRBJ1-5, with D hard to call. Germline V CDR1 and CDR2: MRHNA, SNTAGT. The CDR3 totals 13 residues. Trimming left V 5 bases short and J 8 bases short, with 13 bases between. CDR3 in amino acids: CASSREALEPQHF. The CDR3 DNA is TGTGCCAGCAGTCGCGAGGCCTTGGAGCCCCAGCATTTT.

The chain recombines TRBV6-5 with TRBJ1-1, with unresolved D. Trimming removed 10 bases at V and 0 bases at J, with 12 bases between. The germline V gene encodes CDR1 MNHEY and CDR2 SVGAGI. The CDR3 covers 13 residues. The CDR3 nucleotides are TGTGCCACTCACAGTCTCATGAACACTGAAGCTTTCTTT. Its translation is CATHSLMNTEAFF.

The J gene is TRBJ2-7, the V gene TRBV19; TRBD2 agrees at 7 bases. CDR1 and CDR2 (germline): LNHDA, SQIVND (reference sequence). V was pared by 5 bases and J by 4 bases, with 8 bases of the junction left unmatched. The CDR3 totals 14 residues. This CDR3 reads CASSPLRTSYEQYF. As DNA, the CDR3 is TGTGCCAGTAGTCCCCTTCGGACTAGTTACGAGCAGTACTTC. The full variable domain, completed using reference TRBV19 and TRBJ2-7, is DGGITQSPKYLFRKEGQNVTLSCEQNLNHDAMYWYRQDPGQGLRLIYYSQIVNDFQKGDIAEGYSVSREKKESFPLTVTSAQKNPTAFYLCASSPLRTSYEQYFGPGTRLTVT.

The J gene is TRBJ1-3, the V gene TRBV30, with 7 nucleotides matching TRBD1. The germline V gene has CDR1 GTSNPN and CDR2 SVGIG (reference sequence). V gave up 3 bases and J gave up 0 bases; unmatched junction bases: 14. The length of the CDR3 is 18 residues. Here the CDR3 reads CAWRHRQGFPLSGNTIYF. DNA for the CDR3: TGTGCCTGGAGGCATCGACAGGGTTTTCCCCTCTCTGGAAACACCATATATTTT.

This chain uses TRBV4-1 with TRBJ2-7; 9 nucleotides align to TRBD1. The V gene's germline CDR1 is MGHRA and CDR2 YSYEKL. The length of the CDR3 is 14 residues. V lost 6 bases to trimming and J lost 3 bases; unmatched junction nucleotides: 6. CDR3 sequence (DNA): TGCGCCAGCAGTCTGGGACAGGGAGGCTACGAGCAGTACGTC. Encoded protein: CASSLGQGGYEQYV.

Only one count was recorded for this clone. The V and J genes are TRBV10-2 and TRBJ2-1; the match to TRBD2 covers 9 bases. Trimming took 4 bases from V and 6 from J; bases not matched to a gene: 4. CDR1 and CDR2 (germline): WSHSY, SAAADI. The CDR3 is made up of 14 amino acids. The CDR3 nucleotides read TGCGCCAGCAGTGGTGGACTAGCGACCAATGAGCAGTTCTTC. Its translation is CASSGGLATNEQFF.

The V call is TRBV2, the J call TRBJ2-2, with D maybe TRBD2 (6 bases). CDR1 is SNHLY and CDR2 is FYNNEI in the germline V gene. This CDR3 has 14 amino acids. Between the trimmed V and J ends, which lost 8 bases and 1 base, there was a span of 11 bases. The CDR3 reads CASGGTENTGELFF. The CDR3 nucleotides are TGTGCCAGCGGGGGGACGGAGAACACCGGGGAGCTGTTTTTT.

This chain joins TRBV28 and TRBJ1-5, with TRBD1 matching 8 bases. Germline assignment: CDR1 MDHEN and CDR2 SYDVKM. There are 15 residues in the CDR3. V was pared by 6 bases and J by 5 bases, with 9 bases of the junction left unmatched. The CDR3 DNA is TGTGCCAGCAGCCCAGAGGACAGGGACCATCAGCCCCAGCATTTT. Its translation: CASSPEDRDHQPQHF.